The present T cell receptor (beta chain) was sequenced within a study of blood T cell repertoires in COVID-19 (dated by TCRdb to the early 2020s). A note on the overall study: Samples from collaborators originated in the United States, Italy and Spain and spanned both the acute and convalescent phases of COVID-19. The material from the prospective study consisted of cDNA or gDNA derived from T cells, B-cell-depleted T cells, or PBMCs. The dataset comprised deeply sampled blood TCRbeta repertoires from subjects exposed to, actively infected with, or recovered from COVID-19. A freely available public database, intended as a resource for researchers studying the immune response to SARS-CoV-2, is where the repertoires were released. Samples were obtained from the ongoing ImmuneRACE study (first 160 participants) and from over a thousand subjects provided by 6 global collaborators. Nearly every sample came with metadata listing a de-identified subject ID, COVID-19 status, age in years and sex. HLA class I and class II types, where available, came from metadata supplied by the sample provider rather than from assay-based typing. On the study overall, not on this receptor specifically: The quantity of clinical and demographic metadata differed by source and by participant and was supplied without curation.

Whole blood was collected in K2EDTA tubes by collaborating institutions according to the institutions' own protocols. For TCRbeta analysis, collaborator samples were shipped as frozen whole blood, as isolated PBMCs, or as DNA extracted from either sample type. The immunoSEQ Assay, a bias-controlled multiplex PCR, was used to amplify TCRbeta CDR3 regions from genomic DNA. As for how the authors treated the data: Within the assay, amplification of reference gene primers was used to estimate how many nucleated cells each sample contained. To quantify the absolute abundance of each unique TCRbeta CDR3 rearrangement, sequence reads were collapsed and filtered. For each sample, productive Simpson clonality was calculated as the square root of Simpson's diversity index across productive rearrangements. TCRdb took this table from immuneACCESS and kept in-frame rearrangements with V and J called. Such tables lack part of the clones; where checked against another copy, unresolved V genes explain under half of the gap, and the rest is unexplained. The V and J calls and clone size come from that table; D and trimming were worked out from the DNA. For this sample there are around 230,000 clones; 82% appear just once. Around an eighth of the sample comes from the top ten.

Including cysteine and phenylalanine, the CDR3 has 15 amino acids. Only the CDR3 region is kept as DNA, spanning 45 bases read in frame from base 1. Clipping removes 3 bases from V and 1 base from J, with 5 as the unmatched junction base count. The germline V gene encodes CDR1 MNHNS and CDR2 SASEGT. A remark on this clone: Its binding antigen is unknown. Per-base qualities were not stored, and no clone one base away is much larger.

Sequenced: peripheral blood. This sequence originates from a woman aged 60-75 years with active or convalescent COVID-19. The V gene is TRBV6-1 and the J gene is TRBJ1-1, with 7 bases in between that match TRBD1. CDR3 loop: CASSDRGSANTEAFF. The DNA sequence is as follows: TGTGCCAGCAGTGACAGGGGGTCCGCGAACACTGAAGCTTTCTTT.